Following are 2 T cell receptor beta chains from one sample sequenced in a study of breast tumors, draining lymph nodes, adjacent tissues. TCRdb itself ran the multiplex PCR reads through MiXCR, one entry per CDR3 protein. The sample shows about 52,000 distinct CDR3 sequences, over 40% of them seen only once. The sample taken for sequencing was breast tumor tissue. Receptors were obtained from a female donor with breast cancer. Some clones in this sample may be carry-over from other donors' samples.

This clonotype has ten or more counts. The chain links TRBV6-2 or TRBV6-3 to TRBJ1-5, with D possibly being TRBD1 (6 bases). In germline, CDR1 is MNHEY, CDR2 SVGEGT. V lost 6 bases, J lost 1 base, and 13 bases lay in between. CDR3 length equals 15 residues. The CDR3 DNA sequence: TGTGCCAGCAGCCTCTACAGGGCCAGCAATCAGCCCCAGCATTTT. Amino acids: CASSLYRASNQPQHF.

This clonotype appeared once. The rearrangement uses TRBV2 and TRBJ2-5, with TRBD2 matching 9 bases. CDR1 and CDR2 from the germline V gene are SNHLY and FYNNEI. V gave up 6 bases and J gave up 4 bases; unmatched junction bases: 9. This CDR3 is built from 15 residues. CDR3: CASSIRRAGGETQYF. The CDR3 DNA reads TGTGCCAGCAGCATACGTAGAGCGGGAGGAGAGACCCAGTACTTC.